A selection of T cell receptor beta chains follows, all from one sample in a study of CD8 T cells in ankylosing spondylitis. Using its own MiXCR run on the 5' RACE reads, TCRdb lists one record per CDR3 protein. The sample records about 260,000 distinct CDR3 sequences, around 18% being singletons. Sequences were obtained from blood, either unsorted or a sorted T cell fraction (not recorded which). These TCRs come from a male donor with ankylosing spondylitis or in good health (not recorded which). CDR3s include the opening cysteine and the closing phenylalanine or tryptophan. D genes are given only for firm matches. Clone size appears in some rows only: once, few, many, or a class for an expanded clone.

DNA: TGCGCCAGCAGCTTGGTCGAGGGTGGCTACACCTTC
CDR3: CASSLVEGGYTF
size: many
J: TRBJ1-2
V: TRBV5-1
length: 12
D: NA

DNA: TGTGCCACCAGTGTTGGGGGTAATCAGCCCCAGCATTTT
CDR3: CATSVGGNQPQHF
size: many
J: TRBJ1-5
V: TRBV24-1
length: 13
D: NA

DNA: TGTGCCAGCTCACCATCCCGCGGGGGAAATACGCAGTATTTT
CDR3: CASSPSRGGNTQYF
size: NA
J: TRBJ2-3
V: TRBV18
length: 14
D: TRBD2

DNA: TGTGCCAGCAGTTACGGACAGGGGGTTAATCAGCCCCAGCATTTT
CDR3: CASSYGQGVNQPQHF
size: NA
J: TRBJ1-5
V: TRBV6-5
length: 15
D: TRBD1

DNA: TGTGCCAGCAGCTTAGCGTCTCCAGGTATAGTCACTGAAGCTTTCTTT
CDR3: CASSLASPGIVTEAFF
size: few
J: TRBJ1-1
V: TRBV7-9
length: 16
D: NA

DNA: TGTGCCAGCAGTGAAGCTCCGGGACAGTATTCACCCCTCCACTTT
CDR3: CASSEAPGQYSPLHF
size: NA
J: TRBJ1-6
V: TRBV6-1
length: 15
D: TRBD1

DNA: TGTGCCAGCACCCGGGGTGCTGAAGCTTTCTTT
CDR3: CASTRGAEAFF
size: NA
J: TRBJ1-1
V: TRBV6-5
length: 11
D: NA

DNA: TGTGCCAGCCTATTCCGCTCCGGGCCCCGGACCGGGGAGCTGTTTTTT
CDR3: CASLFRSGPRTGELFF
size: NA
J: TRBJ2-2
V: TRBV12-3/TRBV12-4
length: 16
D: NA

DNA: TGTGCCAGCAGTATTGACAGGCACATTCAGTACTTC
CDR3: CASSIDRHIQYF
size: few
J: TRBJ2-4
V: TRBV12-3/TRBV12-4
length: 12
D: NA

DNA: TGTGCCAGCAGTTTATTTGGAGGTGAAAAACTGTTTTTT
CDR3: CASSLFGGEKLFF
size: NA
J: TRBJ1-4
V: TRBV12-3/TRBV12-4
length: 13
D: NA

DNA: TGCGCCAGCAGCCCGTATGCTGGGGCCGGGGAGCTGTTTTTT
CDR3: CASSPYAGAGELFF
size: few
J: TRBJ2-2
V: TRBV5-1
length: 14
D: NA

DNA: TGTGCCAGCACAGAAGCGGGAAGCCTCACAGATACGCAGTATTTT
CDR3: CASTEAGSLTDTQYF
size: NA
J: TRBJ2-3
V: TRBV6-1
length: 15
D: TRBD2

DNA: TGTGCCTGGAGTAGAGGGGAATCCTACAATGAGCAGTTCTTC
CDR3: CAWSRGESYNEQFF
size: NA
J: TRBJ2-1
V: TRBV30
length: 14
D: NA

DNA: TGTGCCTGGGACCCGGGACAGGGGTGGACTGAAGCTTTCTTT
CDR3: CAWDPGQGWTEAFF
size: few
J: TRBJ1-1
V: TRBV30
length: 14
D: TRBD1

DNA: TGTGCCACCAGTGGGACTAGCGGGCTGGACAATGAGCAGTTCTTC
CDR3: CATSGTSGLDNEQFF
size: many
J: TRBJ2-1
V: TRBV24-1
length: 15
D: TRBD2

DNA: TGTGCCAGCAGCTTAAACGGTCGGGTGGATACGCAGTATTTT
CDR3: CASSLNGRVDTQYF
size: NA
J: TRBJ2-3
V: TRBV7-6
length: 14
D: NA

DNA: TGTGCCAGTCAAAGGGGCAGTTTCAATCAGCCCCAGCATTTT
CDR3: CASQRGSFNQPQHF
size: NA
J: TRBJ1-5
V: TRBV12-3/TRBV12-4
length: 14
D: NA

DNA: TGTGCCAGCAGCGCGGGCGGGGGGCAGGGCAATCAGCCCCAGCATTTT
CDR3: CASSAGGGQGNQPQHF
size: few
J: TRBJ1-5
V: TRBV9
length: 16
D: NA

DNA: TGCAGTGCCAGGGACAGCATGAACACTGAAGCTTTCTTT
CDR3: CSARDSMNTEAFF
size: NA
J: TRBJ1-1
V: TRBV20-1
length: 13
D: TRBD1

DNA: TGTGCCAGCAGCCAAGCGGGGCTAGCGGGATTTGCGGACACCGGGGAGCTGTTTTTT
CDR3: CASSQAGLAGFADTGELFF
size: few
J: TRBJ2-2
V: TRBV14
length: 19
D: TRBD2

DNA: TGCGCCAGCAGCTGGAATCTAGCGGAAGGCTACAATGAGCAGTTCTTC
CDR3: CASSWNLAEGYNEQFF
size: few
J: TRBJ2-1
V: TRBV5-1
length: 16
D: TRBD2

DNA: TGTGCCAGCAGTTTAGCGCAAGGGTCCTGGCAGCCCCAGCATTTT
CDR3: CASSLAQGSWQPQHF
size: NA
J: TRBJ1-5
V: TRBV12-3/TRBV12-4
length: 15
D: NA

DNA: TGCGCCAGCAGAGCCGGGACAGAGGGGAACATTCAGTACTTC
CDR3: CASRAGTEGNIQYF
size: few
J: TRBJ2-4
V: TRBV5-1
length: 14
D: TRBD1

DNA: TGCGCCAGCAGCTCCACCGCGGGAGGGACCACCCAGTACTTC
CDR3: CASSSTAGGTTQYF
size: NA
J: TRBJ2-5
V: TRBV5-1
length: 14
D: TRBD2

DNA: TGTGCCAGCAGTGTTTCGGCGACTAGTATTGAGCAGTTCTTC
CDR3: CASSVSATSIEQFF
size: few
J: TRBJ2-1
V: TRBV5-6
length: 14
D: NA

DNA: TGCGCCAGCAGCCCCGAAGTTCGAGGTTGGACTGAAGCTTTCTTT
CDR3: CASSPEVRGWTEAFF
size: NA
J: TRBJ1-1
V: TRBV5-1
length: 15
D: NA

DNA: TGTGCCATCAGTGAGTCCTTCCTAGCGGGCCGGAGAGATACGCAGTATTTT
CDR3: CAISESFLAGRRDTQYF
size: many
J: TRBJ2-3
V: TRBV10-3
length: 17
D: TRBD2

DNA: TGCGCCAGCAGCTTGCGCCAATCGAGCTCCTACAATGAGCAGTTCTTC
CDR3: CASSLRQSSSYNEQFF
size: few
J: TRBJ2-1
V: TRBV5-1
length: 16
D: NA

DNA: TGCGCCAGCAGCAAAGTTGTAAGGGGAGCCAAAAACATTCAGTACTTC
CDR3: CASSKVVRGAKNIQYF
size: few
J: TRBJ2-4
V: TRBV5-1
length: 16
D: NA

DNA: TGTGCCAGCAGTTTAACGGGAACCTCTGGAAACACCATATATTTT
CDR3: CASSLTGTSGNTIYF
size: few
J: TRBJ1-3
V: TRBV28
length: 15
D: NA

DNA: TGTGCCAGCAGTAGATTTAGCGGGTCCCCTAACACCGGGGAGCTGTTTTTT
CDR3: CASSRFSGSPNTGELFF
size: few
J: TRBJ2-2
V: TRBV5-6
length: 17
D: TRBD2

DNA: TGTGCCATCACTCGTGGTGGGGCGCAAGGGAATGAGCAGTTCTTC
CDR3: CAITRGGAQGNEQFF
size: NA
J: TRBJ2-1
V: TRBV10-3
length: 15
D: NA

DNA: TGTGCCAGCAGCCAAGATCAGCAGGCAGATACGCAGTATTTT
CDR3: CASSQDQQADTQYF
size: NA
J: TRBJ2-3
V: TRBV3-1
length: 14
D: NA

DNA: TGTGCCATCAGTGAGTCTATGGGACTAGCAGAGTCAAACATTCAGTACTTC
CDR3: CAISESMGLAESNIQYF
size: few
J: TRBJ2-4
V: TRBV10-3
length: 17
D: TRBD2

DNA: TGCGCCAGCAGCTTGGGCCCAGCGGGGGCTCAAGAGACCCAGTACTTC
CDR3: CASSLGPAGAQETQYF
size: few
J: TRBJ2-5
V: TRBV5-1
length: 16
D: TRBD2

DNA: TGCAGTGCTAGAGTCAGGGCCGACTCCTACAATGAGCAGTTCTTC
CDR3: CSARVRADSYNEQFF
size: NA
J: TRBJ2-1
V: TRBV20-1
length: 15
D: NA

DNA: TGTGCCACCACTGAGACAGACACAAATCAGCCCCAGCATTTT
CDR3: CATTETDTNQPQHF
size: NA
J: TRBJ1-5
V: TRBV10-3
length: 14
D: NA

DNA: TGCAGTGCCTATCCCGCCGTCGGCTATGGCTACACCTTC
CDR3: CSAYPAVGYGYTF
size: NA
J: TRBJ1-2
V: TRBV20-1
length: 13
D: NA

DNA: TGTGCCAGCAGTTTAGCGGATGAAAAACTGTTTTTT
CDR3: CASSLADEKLFF
size: few
J: TRBJ1-4
V: TRBV12-3/TRBV12-4
length: 12
D: NA

DNA: TGCGCCAGCAGCTTTCGGGCTGGAGAAGAGACCCAGTACTTC
CDR3: CASSFRAGEETQYF
size: NA
J: TRBJ2-5
V: TRBV5-1
length: 14
D: NA

DNA: TGCAGCGTAAAGGCGTACAATGAGCAGTTCTTC
CDR3: CSVKAYNEQFF
size: few
J: TRBJ2-1
V: TRBV29-1
length: 11
D: NA

DNA: TGTGCCAGCAGGCCTATGGGACTAGCGGGAGTCACAGATACGCAGTATTTT
CDR3: CASRPMGLAGVTDTQYF
size: NA
J: TRBJ2-3
V: TRBV27
length: 17
D: TRBD2

DNA: TGTGCCAGCAGCCAAGACAGGGGGAACACTGAAGCTTTCTTT
CDR3: CASSQDRGNTEAFF
size: many
J: TRBJ1-1
V: TRBV7-8
length: 14
D: TRBD1

DNA: TGTGCCACCAGCAACCGCCCAGGGTCGGCTAATGAAAAACTGTTTTTT
CDR3: CATSNRPGSANEKLFF
size: few
J: TRBJ1-4
V: TRBV15
length: 16
D: NA

DNA: TGTGCCAGCTCACCACGGCCGTGGACTAGCTCGTCTGAGCAGTTCTTC
CDR3: CASSPRPWTSSSEQFF
size: NA
J: TRBJ2-1
V: TRBV18
length: 16
D: TRBD2

DNA: TGCGCCAGCAGCTTCGGGACCCCTGGAGGAGATACGCAGTATTTT
CDR3: CASSFGTPGGDTQYF
size: few
J: TRBJ2-3
V: TRBV5-1
length: 15
D: NA

DNA: TGTGCCAGCAGTTACGCCCGGCCGCTCAGGGCTAGCCTAGCCAAAAACATTCAGTACTTC
CDR3: CASSYARPLRASLAKNIQYF
size: few
J: TRBJ2-4
V: TRBV6-2/TRBV6-3
length: 20
D: NA

DNA: TGCGCCAGCAGCCCCTGGACCACCAGCACAGATACGCAGTTTTTT
CDR3: CASSPWTTSTDTQFF
size: NA
J: TRBJ2-3
V: TRBV5-1
length: 15
D: NA

DNA: TGCGCCAGCAGCTTGGATCTAGGCATCGATACGCAGTATTTT
CDR3: CASSLDLGIDTQYF
size: NA
J: TRBJ2-3
V: TRBV5-1
length: 14
D: NA